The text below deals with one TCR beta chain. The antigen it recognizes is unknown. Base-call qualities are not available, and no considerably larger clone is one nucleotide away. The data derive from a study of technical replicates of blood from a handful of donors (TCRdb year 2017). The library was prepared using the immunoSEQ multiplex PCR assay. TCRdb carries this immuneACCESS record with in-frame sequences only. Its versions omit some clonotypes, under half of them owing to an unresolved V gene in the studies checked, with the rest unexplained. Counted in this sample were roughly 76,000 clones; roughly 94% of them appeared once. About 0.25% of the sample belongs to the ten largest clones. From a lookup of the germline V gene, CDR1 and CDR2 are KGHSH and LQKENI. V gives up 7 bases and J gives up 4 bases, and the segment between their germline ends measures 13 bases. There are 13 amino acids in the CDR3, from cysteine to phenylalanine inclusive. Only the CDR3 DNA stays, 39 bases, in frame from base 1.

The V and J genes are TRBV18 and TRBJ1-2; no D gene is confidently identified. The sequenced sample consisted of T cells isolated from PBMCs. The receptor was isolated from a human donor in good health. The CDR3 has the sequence CASFGFSIYGYTF. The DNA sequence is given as TGTGCCAGCTTCGGTTTCTCCATCTATGGCTACACCTTC.